What follows are 21 T cell receptor beta chains derived from one specimen sequenced in a study of blood T cell repertoires in COVID-19. This table comes from immunoSEQ multiplex PCR, and its TCRdb copy is limited to in-frame clones, with some not included. The data contain roughly 360,000 clones, 83% of them singletons. The specimen was PBMCs or T cells enriched from blood (not recorded which). The receptors were sampled from a woman aged 45-60 years who had recovered from COVID-19.

CDR3 protein: CASSLPGTPNEQFF. The CDR3 DNA is TGTGCCAGCAGTCTCCCGGGGACACCGAATGAGCAGTTCTTC. V usage is TRBV27 and J usage is TRBJ2-1; D might be TRBD1 (6 bases). The CDR3 consists of 14 residues. Germline-derived CDR1 and CDR2 are MNHEY and SMNVEV (reference sequence). V lost 5 bases, J lost 7 bases, and 15 bases lay in between.

This clone was detected a few times. This chain connects TRBV19 to TRBJ2-7; TRBD2 matches 7 bases. The V segment lost 6 bases and the J segment 0 bases; nucleotides outside the gene matches: 2. Germline-derived CDR1 and CDR2 are LNHDA and SQIVND (reference sequence). CDR3 length: 13 residues. CDR3 region: CASSGGSSYEQYF. In nucleotides, the CDR3 is TGTGCCAGTAGCGGGGGGAGCTCCTACGAGCAGTACTTC.

This rearrangement joins TRBV30 to TRBJ1-5; a weak D match, TRBD1 (6 bases). This CDR3 spans 13 amino acids. Between the trimmed V and J ends, which lost 7 bases and 0 bases, there was a span of 10 bases. CDR1 and CDR2 from the germline V gene are GTSNPN and SVGIG (reference sequence). The CDR3 nucleotides are TGTGCCTTTGAACAGGGTAGCAATCAGCCCCAGCATTTT. Residues: CAFEQGSNQPQHF. Full variable domain (remainder filled in from reference TRBV30 and TRBJ1-5): SQTIHQWPATLVQPVGSPLSLECTVEGTSNPNLYWYRQAAGRGLQLLFYSVGIGQISSEVPQNLSASRPQDRQFILSSKKLLLSDSGFYLCAFEQGSNQPQHFGDGTRLSIL.

The V and J genes are TRBV18 and TRBJ1-1; 7 bases are a match to TRBD1. Germline V gene sequence: CDR1 KGHSH, CDR2 LQKENI. The CDR3 spans 14 residues. The junction had 5 bases not matched to a gene; V was cut back by 3 bases and J by 4 bases. For the CDR3, the DNA is TGTGCCAGCTCACCGGGACAGTTTGTCACTGAAGCTTTCTTT. Amino acids: CASSPGQFVTEAFF.

The chain couples TRBV10-3 to TRBJ1-4, with 7 bases matching TRBD1. The CDR3 extends over 15 amino acids. J gave up 7 bases and V 4 bases, and 9 bases lay outside the gene matches. CDR1 is ENHRY, CDR2 SYGVKD, per germline. DNA for the CDR3: TGTGCCATCAGTGGGACGACAGGGTCGGGTGAAAAACTGTTTTTT. This gives the protein CAISGTTGSGEKLFF.

V is TRBV5-1 and J is TRBJ2-3; TRBD2 might be the D (5 bases). CDR1 is SGHRS and CDR2 is YFSETQ in the germline V gene. V was shortened by 5 bases and J by 0 bases, with 16 bases between the two germline ends. CDR3 length: 16 residues. In DNA form, the CDR3 reads TGCGCCAGCAGAAAAGGCTCTGCGGGTAGCACAGATACGCAGTATTTT. Translating it yields CASRKGSAGSTDTQYF.

This clone appeared a single time. The chain is built from TRBV7-2 and TRBJ1-3; 7 bases map to TRBD1. This CDR3 comprises 13 residues. V lost 9 bases, J lost 2 bases, and 4 bases stayed unmatched. Per the germline V gene, CDR1 is SGHTA and CDR2 is FQGNSA. The CDR3 reads CASKGQTGNTIYF. As DNA, the CDR3 is TGTGCCAGTAAGGGACAGACTGGAAACACCATATATTTT.

The V gene is TRBV5-6, the J gene TRBJ1-2; D is uncertain. Germline V gives CDR1 SGHDT, CDR2 YYEEEE. V lost 0 bases, J lost 5 bases, and 14 bases lay in between. This CDR3 comprises 15 residues. CDR3 DNA sequence: TGTGCCAGCAGCTTGGCGGGAGGGCTGGGGTATGGCTACACCTTC. As protein: CASSLAGGLGYGYTF.

This clone appeared once. The same CDR3 also results from other DNA sequences found in this sample. The genes are TRBV9 and TRBJ1-4; D possibly corresponds to TRBD1 (5 bases). V lost 0 bases, J lost 4 bases, and 7 bases lay in between. The CDR3 is 14 residues long. The germline V gene encodes CDR1 SGDLS and CDR2 YYNGEE. The CDR3 reads CASSVGQGNEKLFF. CDR3 bases: TGTGCCAGCAGCGTAGGTCAGGGTAATGAAAAACTGTTTTTT.

J is TRBJ1-2 and V is TRBV30; 9 nucleotides line up with TRBD1. The CDR3 spans 15 residues. Germline CDR1 reads GTSNPN; CDR2 reads SVGIG (reference sequence). With V trimmed by 3 bases and J by 11 bases, 16 bases remained unmatched. The CDR3 DNA sequence: TGTGCCTGGAGCCTCGAGAGACCGGGACAGGGCGTATACACCTTC. Protein: CAWSLERPGQGVYTF.

The chain combines TRBV7-9 with TRBJ2-7, with 10 bases identical to TRBD1. The CDR3 is made up of 16 amino acids. J was trimmed by 5 bases and V by 1 base; bases with no gene match: 8. Germline V lookup: CDR1 SEHNR, CDR2 FQNEAQ (reference sequence). CDR3 amino acids: CASSLDRTGGIDEQYF. In DNA form, the CDR3 reads TGTGCCAGCAGCTTAGACCGGACAGGGGGTATTGACGAGCAGTACTTC.

The rearrangement joins TRBV11-2 to TRBJ2-1; TRBD1 is a possible D gene (6 bases). The CDR3 consists of 15 residues. Germline V lookup: CDR1 SGHAT, CDR2 FQNNGV. V gave up 0 bases and J gave up 12 bases, with 18 bases separating them. Here the CDR3 DNA reads TGTGCCAGCAGCTTAGAGTTAGGGGGTTCGTTGGGGCAGTTCTTC. This gives the protein CASSLELGGSLGQFF.

This clone was seen more than once but under ten times. This sequence joins TRBV5-8 and TRBJ1-5; the match to TRBD1 covers 9 bases. V gave up 4 bases and J gave up 7 bases; unmatched junction bases: 9. The CDR3 consists of 15 residues. Per the germline V gene, CDR1 is SGHTS and CDR2 is YDEGEE. CDR3 protein: CASSHPGQGRQPQHF. The CDR3 DNA is TGTGCCAGCAGCCATCCGGGACAGGGTCGCCAGCCCCAGCATTTT.

The chain recombines TRBV7-9 with TRBJ1-5; perhaps TRBD1 as D (6 bases). V dropped 1 base and J dropped 6 bases, with 13 bases sitting between them. This CDR3 contains 15 residues. The germline V gene encodes CDR1 SEHNR and CDR2 FQNEAQ (reference sequence). CDR3 sequence: CASSLGGGAGQPQHF. In nucleotides, the CDR3 is TGTGCCAGCAGCTTAGGTGGGGGGGCAGGTCAGCCCCAGCATTTT.

Only a few counts were recorded for this clone. This chain joins TRBV19 and TRBJ1-2; perhaps TRBD1 as D (6 bases). This CDR3 is built from 16 residues. Germline CDR1 LNHDA, CDR2 SQIVND (reference sequence). With 2 bases removed from V and 4 bases from J, the gap between germline ends came to 17 bases. Here the CDR3 DNA reads TGTGCCAGTAGTATAACCCGCGGCTTAGGGGGCTATGGCTACACCTTC. This gives the protein CASSITRGLGGYGYTF.

The rearrangement joins TRBV14 to TRBJ1-2, with 7 bases lining up with TRBD1. Germline V gene sequence: CDR1 SGHDN, CDR2 FVKESK. With 1 base clipped from V and 4 bases from J, the junction kept 6 bases outside the gene matches. The CDR3 is 15 amino acids. CDR3 protein: CASSQGGRGVYGYTF. The DNA for the CDR3 is TGTGCCAGCAGCCAAGGAGGCAGGGGGGTCTATGGCTACACCTTC.

This chain uses TRBV6-2 or TRBV6-3 with TRBJ2-5; D not resolved. CDR3 length: 13 amino acids. The germline CDR1 and CDR2 sequences are MNHEY and SVGEGT. Trimming cost V 4 bases and J 1 base, with 7 bases left between them. CDR3 protein: CASSLLRQETQYF. The CDR3, as DNA: TGTGCCAGCAGTTTGCTGCGCCAAGAGACCCAGTACTTC.

The chain employs TRBV6-2 or TRBV6-3 and TRBJ2-2, with a tentative D call TRBD1 (5 bases). The ends were cut back, 5 bases at V and 6 bases at J, with 13 bases in the middle. The CDR3 runs 14 residues. Germline V gene data show CDR1 as MNHEY and CDR2 as SVGEGT. The CDR3 spells CASSMAGKAGELFF. For the CDR3, the DNA is TGTGCCAGCAGTATGGCAGGGAAGGCCGGGGAGCTGTTTTTT.

The rearrangement links TRBV27 to TRBJ1-4; D uncertain. The CDR3 spans 11 residues. Germline V gene data show CDR1 as MNHEY and CDR2 as SMNVEV (reference sequence). V lost 6 bases and J 10 bases, leaving 9 bases between the germline ends. The CDR3, as DNA: TGTGCCAGCAGAGGTAACAGAAAACTGTTTTTT. It is translated as CASRGNRKLFF.

The V gene is TRBV19, the J gene TRBJ1-2; possibly TRBD1 for D (6 bases). The CDR3 covers 13 residues. CDR1 is LNHDA and CDR2 is SQIVND in the germline V gene (reference sequence). V lost 4 bases and J 3 bases, leaving 9 bases between the germline ends. CDR3 region: CASSRDKYYGYTF. The CDR3 DNA is TGTGCCAGTAGTAGGGACAAGTACTATGGCTACACCTTC.

The chain uses TRBV4-2 and TRBJ2-6; 8 positions agree with TRBD2. Germline trimming cut 0 bases from V and 0 bases from J; bases unmatched to any gene: 4. Germline CDR1 is LGHNA and CDR2 is YNFKEQ. The CDR3 length is 18 residues. Written as DNA, the CDR3 is TGTGCCAGCAGCCAAGAGGGCAGCGGGAGCTCTGGGGCCAACGTCCTGACTTTC. The encoded protein is CASSQEGSGSSGANVLTF.